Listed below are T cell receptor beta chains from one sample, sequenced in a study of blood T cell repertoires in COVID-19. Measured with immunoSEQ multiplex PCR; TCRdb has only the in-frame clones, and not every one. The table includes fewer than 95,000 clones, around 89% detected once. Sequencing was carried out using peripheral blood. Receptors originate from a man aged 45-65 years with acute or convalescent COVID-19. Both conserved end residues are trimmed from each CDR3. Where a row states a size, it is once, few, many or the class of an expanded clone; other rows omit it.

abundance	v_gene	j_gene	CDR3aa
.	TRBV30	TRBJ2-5	AWNFNRYQETQY
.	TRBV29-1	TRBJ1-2	SVSGQGNYGYT
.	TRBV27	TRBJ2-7	ASSPRPGQSYEQY
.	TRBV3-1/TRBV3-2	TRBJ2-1	ASSQVLSGSYNEQF
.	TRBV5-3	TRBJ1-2	ARKVGRGYGYT
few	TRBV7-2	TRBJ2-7	ASSPAGTGANEQY
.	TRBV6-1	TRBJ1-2	ASSEEGQDT
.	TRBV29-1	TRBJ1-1	SVGEIRDTEAF
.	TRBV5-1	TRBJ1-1	ASSPAGRETEAF
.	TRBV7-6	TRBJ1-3	ASSFGTGASGNTIY
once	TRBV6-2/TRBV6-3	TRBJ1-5	ASSYSQGEDQPQH
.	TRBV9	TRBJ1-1	ASSVGAENTEAF
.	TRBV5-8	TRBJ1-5	ASSSGQGIVQPQH
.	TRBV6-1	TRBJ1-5	ASRRQNSNQPQH
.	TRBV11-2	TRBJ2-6	ASSSGQGFSGANVLT
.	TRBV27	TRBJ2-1	ASSLPGQHNEQF
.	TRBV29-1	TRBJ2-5	SVERTGPETQY
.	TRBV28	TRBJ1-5	ASSQGTGGQPQH
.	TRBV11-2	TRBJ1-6	ASSLRARSNSPLH
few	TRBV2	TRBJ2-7	ASSMSLGGGEQY
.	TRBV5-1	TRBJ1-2	ASSLDGRVLGGYT
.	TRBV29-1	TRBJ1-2	SVARDIQTSGYT
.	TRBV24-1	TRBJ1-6	ATSEDSDNSPLH
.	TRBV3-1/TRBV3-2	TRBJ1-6	ASSPTGVSPLH
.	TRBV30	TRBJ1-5	AWSETGGYNQPQH
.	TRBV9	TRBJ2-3	ASSVAGGGTDTQY
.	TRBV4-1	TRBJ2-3	ASSHSDGGRQY
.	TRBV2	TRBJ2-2	ASKGTSGGFTGELF
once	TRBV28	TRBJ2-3	ASSRGGQDTQY
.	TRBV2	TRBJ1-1	ASSREADTEAF
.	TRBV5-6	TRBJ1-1	ASSFQGASNTEAF
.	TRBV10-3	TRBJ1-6	AISAQGTSYNSPLH
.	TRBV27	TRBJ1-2	ASSRQGVDDGYT
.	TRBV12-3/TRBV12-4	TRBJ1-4	ASSSNRGKLF
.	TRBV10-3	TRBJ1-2	AISDPIALRNYGYT
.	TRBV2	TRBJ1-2	ASSTGLYGYT
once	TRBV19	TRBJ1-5	ASSTQGNQPQH
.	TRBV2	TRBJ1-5	ASTPQRGVSNQPQH
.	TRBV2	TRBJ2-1	ASSEDRGTYNEQF
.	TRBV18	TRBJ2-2	ASSPPAGQNTGELF
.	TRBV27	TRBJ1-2	ASSPRQGDYGYT
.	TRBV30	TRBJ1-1	AWRGLPGTEAF
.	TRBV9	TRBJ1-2	ASSVVQGVSPQRMT
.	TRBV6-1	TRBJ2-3	ASSEYASGGTDTQY
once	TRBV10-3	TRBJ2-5	AISESTGVLQETQY
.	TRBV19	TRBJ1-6	ASIRRGIVVSPLH
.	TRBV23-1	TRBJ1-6	ASSQAPGPLH
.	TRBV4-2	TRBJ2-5	ASSQEALAGGWKTQY
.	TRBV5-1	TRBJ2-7	ASSLRAASGVSYEQY
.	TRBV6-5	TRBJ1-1	ASSGRVTVGAF
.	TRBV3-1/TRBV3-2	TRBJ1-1	ASSHNPGVNTEAF
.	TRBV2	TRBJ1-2	ASNGPLPGQVLGSYGYT
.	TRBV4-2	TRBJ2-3	ASSQGGLAGGPRTDTQY
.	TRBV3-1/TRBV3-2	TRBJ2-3	ASSQWVAVGPDTQY
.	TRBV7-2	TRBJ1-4	ASSPGLQGEKLF
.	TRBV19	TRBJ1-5	ASRERTGGNQPQH